This passage covers 29 T cell receptor beta chains from one sample sequenced in a study of blood T cell repertoires in COVID-19. Libraries were prepared by immunoSEQ multiplex PCR; TCRdb keeps only in-frame clonotypes and omits some of them. The data show about 24,000 clones, about 89% seen once. The sequencing sample was made of peripheral blood. Receptor source: a man between 45 and 60 years old with active COVID-19.

The rearrangement uses TRBV4-2 and TRBJ2-2, with 7 bases matching TRBD2. The ends lost 3 bases at V and 3 bases at J; junction bases unmatched: 7. The CDR3 is 16 residues long. The germline V gene has CDR1 LGHNA and CDR2 YNFKEQ. CDR3 nucleotide sequence: TGTGCCAGCAGCCAGGATCCTAGCGGTGACACCGGGGAGCTGTTTTTT. It translates to CASSQDPSGDTGELFF.

J is TRBJ1-3 and V is TRBV27, with TRBD1 identical over 9 bases. Trimming at V came to 5 bases and at J to 0 bases, leaving 14 bases not matched to a gene. The germline V gene has CDR1 MNHEY and CDR2 SMNVEV (reference sequence). The length of the CDR3 is 19 residues. CDR3 sequence: CASSTRDRAYLSSGNTIYF. CDR3 nucleotides: TGTGCCAGCAGTACCCGGGACAGGGCATACCTGAGCTCTGGAAACACCATATATTTT.

The gene calls are TRBV3-1 (or the pseudogene TRBV3-2) and TRBJ2-7, with D possibly TRBD1 on 6 matching bases. This CDR3 region has 16 residues. Germline CDR1 is LGHDT and CDR2 is YNNKEL (reference sequence). Trimming pared 1 base from V and 2 bases from J, leaving 15 bases between. The CDR3 spells CASSQGQGTGTYEQYF. CDR3 DNA: TGTGCCAGCAGCCAAGGCCAGGGGACGGGAACCTACGAGCAGTACTTC.

The rearrangement links TRBV7-8 to TRBJ1-5; D is possibly TRBD1 (6 bases). Germline CDR1 SGHVS, CDR2 FQNEAQ. V lost 1 base and J 4 bases, leaving 8 bases between the germline ends. This CDR3 contains 14 residues. CDR3 protein: CASSLVGTNQPQHF. In nucleotides, the CDR3 is TGTGCCAGCAGCTTAGTAGGGACAAATCAGCCCCAGCATTTT.

The V call is TRBV5-1, the J call TRBJ1-1; D may be TRBD1 (5 bases). CDR3 length: 15 residues. Germline lookup yields CDR1 SGHRS and CDR2 YFSETQ. V lost 0 bases and J 1 base, leaving 10 bases between the germline ends. DNA for the CDR3: TGCGCCAGCAGCTTGGAGGCAGGGAAGAACACTGAAGCTTTCTTT. This gives the protein CASSLEAGKNTEAFF.

The chain links TRBV9 to TRBJ1-3; TRBD1 is a possible D gene (5 bases). The V and J ends lost 0 bases and 0 bases respectively, with 10 bases between them. This CDR3 has 16 residues. The germline gives CDR1 SGDLS, CDR2 YYNGEE. DNA of the CDR3: TGTGCCAGCAGCGTAGATCGCAGGGACTCTGGAAACACCATATATTTT. This codes for CASSVDRRDSGNTIYF. The whole variable domain, filled in from reference TRBV9 and TRBJ1-3, reads DSGVTQTPKHLITATGQRVTLRCSPRSGDLSVYWYQQSLDQGLQFLIQYYNGEERAKGNILERFSAQQFPDLHSELNLSSLELGDSALYFCASSVDRRDSGNTIYFGEGSWLTVV.

This clone was picked up one time. The chain joins TRBV4-3 to TRBJ2-1; 9 bases line up with TRBD2. The ends lost 4 bases at V and 5 bases at J; junction bases unmatched: 6. The CDR3 is made up of 15 amino acids. The germline gives CDR1 LGHNA, CDR2 YSLEER. The CDR3 sequence is CASSLAGVGDNEQFF. CDR3 coding DNA: TGCGCCAGCAGCCTAGCGGGAGTTGGGGACAATGAGCAGTTCTTC.

V and J are TRBV5-6 and TRBJ1-5; possible D gene TRBD1, 5 bases. This CDR3 contains 15 residues. Germline assignment: CDR1 SGHDT and CDR2 YYEEEE. V was trimmed by 1 base and J by 2 bases, leaving 10 bases between them. CDR3 nucleotides: TGTGCCAGCAGCTTGCGGGGGTTGCGCAATCAGCCCCAGCATTTT. Translation gives CASSLRGLRNQPQHF. Together with reference TRBV5-6 and TRBJ1-5, the CDR3 gives the full variable domain: DAGVTQSPTHLIKTRGQQVTLRCSPKSGHDTVSWYQQALGQGPQFIFQYYEEEERQRGNFPDRFSGHQFPNYSSELNVNALLLGDSALYLCASSLRGLRNQPQHFGDGTRLSIL.

The chain is built from TRBV15 and TRBJ1-6, with 11 positions matching TRBD1. CDR1 and CDR2 from the germline V gene are LNHNV and YYDKDF (reference sequence). The CDR3 loop spans 15 amino acids. J lost 13 bases, V lost 0 bases, and 5 bases had no gene match. The DNA for the CDR3 is TGTGCCACCAGCAGAGAAGGGACAGGGGGATTCCCCCTCCACTTT. Its protein product is CATSREGTGGFPLHF.

J is TRBJ2-3 and V is TRBV11-1; maybe TRBD2 (6 bases). CDR1 and CDR2 (germline): SGHAT, FQDESV (reference sequence). Trimming shortened V by 1 base and J by 4 bases, and 12 bases separated the two germline ends. CDR3 length: 15 residues. The DNA of the CDR3 is TGTGCCAGCAGCTTAGATCGCTGGGGGGCAGATACGCAGTATTTT. Translated, it gives CASSLDRWGADTQYF.

The gene calls are TRBV5-6 and TRBJ2-1, with 15 bases identical to TRBD2. Germline-derived CDR1 and CDR2 are SGHDT and YYEEEE. This CDR3 is 18 amino acids long. With 6 bases clipped from V and 6 bases from J, the junction kept 13 bases outside the gene matches. Here the CDR3 reads CASIRTSGRAGGGNEQFF. Here the CDR3 DNA reads TGTGCCAGCATAAGGACTAGCGGGAGGGCCGGCGGGGGCAATGAGCAGTTCTTC.

The rearrangement joins TRBV27 to TRBJ1-2, with D tentatively TRBD1 (5 bases). CDR3 length: 13 residues. The ends were cut back, 5 bases at V and 2 bases at J, with 9 bases in the middle. Germline CDR1 is MNHEY and CDR2 is SMNVEV (reference sequence). CDR3 coding DNA: TGTGCCAGCAGTCCCTGGGGCAACTATGGCTACACCTTC. It encodes CASSPWGNYGYTF.

The gene calls are TRBV30 and TRBJ2-1; 11 bases are a match to TRBD2. This CDR3 is built from 12 residues. The germline V gene encodes CDR1 GTSNPN and CDR2 SVGIG (reference sequence). Unmatched junction bases numbered 7, after V lost 8 bases and J lost 10 bases. CDR3 nucleotides: TGTGCCCGATCCCCTAGCGGGAGGGAGCAGTTCTTC. It specifies CARSPSGREQFF.

The rearrangement uses TRBV7-2 and TRBJ2-2, with 7 bases that match TRBD2. Germline-derived CDR1 and CDR2 are SGHTA and FQGNSA. Losses at the gene ends were 5 bases for V and 5 bases for J; bases not matched to a gene: 8. The CDR3 runs to 15 residues. CDR3 sequence (DNA): TGTGCCAGCAGCAATTTCGGGACTAATACCGGGGAGCTGTTTTTT. Protein sequence: CASSNFGTNTGELFF.

The chain employs TRBV5-8 and TRBJ1-2; 8 nucleotides line up with TRBD1. Trimming at V came to 0 bases and at J to 8 bases, leaving 9 bases not matched to a gene. Germline V gene data show CDR1 as SGHTS and CDR2 as YDEGEE. This CDR3 spans 15 amino acids. The CDR3 spells CASSLGDRRGLGYTF. The CDR3 bases are TGTGCCAGCAGCTTGGGGGACAGGAGGGGTCTCGGCTACACCTTC. The variable domain in full, completed from reference TRBV5-8 and TRBJ1-2, reads EAGVTQSPTHLIKTRGQQATLRCSPISGHTSVYWYQQALGLGLQFLLWYDEGEERNRGNFPPRFSGRQFPNYSSELNVNALELEDSALYLCASSLGDRRGLGYTFGSGTRLTVV.

The genes are TRBV18 and TRBJ1-5; D perhaps matches TRBD1 (6 bases). The CDR3 sequence is 14 residues long. The germline gives CDR1 KGHSH, CDR2 LQKENI. V dropped 2 bases and J dropped 5 bases, with 10 bases sitting between them. The CDR3 DNA is TGTGCCAGCTCACCAGGCTCAGGGGATCAGCCCCAGCATTTT. Residues: CASSPGSGDQPQHF.

J is TRBJ1-1 and V is TRBV18; 9 bases fit TRBD1. The trim removed 3 bases at V and 4 bases at J, leaving 6 bases unmatched. Germline V gives CDR1 KGHSH, CDR2 LQKENI. This CDR3 comprises 15 residues. In nucleotides, the CDR3 is TGTGCCAGCTCACCCCAGGGACAGGGTGGCACTGAAGCTTTCTTT. Translated: CASSPQGQGGTEAFF.

V and J are TRBV7-9 and TRBJ2-1, with D maybe TRBD2 (5 bases). V was clipped by 5 bases and J by 4 bases, with 6 bases between them. Germline V CDR1 and CDR2: SEHNR, FQNEAQ (reference sequence). The CDR3 spans 12 residues. The CDR3 loop reads CASSQRYNEQFF. CDR3 sequence (DNA): TGTGCCAGCAGCCAGCGGTACAATGAGCAGTTCTTC. Using reference TRBV7-9 and TRBJ2-1 for the parts outside the CDR3, the full variable domain is DTGVSQNPRHKITKRGQNVTFRCDPISEHNRLYWYRQTLGQGPEFLTYFQNEAQLEKSRLLSDRFSAERPKGSFSTLEIQRTEQGDSAMYLCASSQRYNEQFFGPGTRLTVL.

The chain joins TRBV19 to TRBJ2-4; D possibly corresponds to TRBD2 (5 bases). The CDR3 runs 15 residues. V lost 6 bases to trimming and J lost 1 base, with 13 bases between them. Germline V gene lookup returns CDR1 LNHDA and CDR2 SQIVND (reference sequence). CDR3 residues: CASRGSLAAKNIQYF. The CDR3 nucleotides are TGTGCCAGTAGGGGGAGTCTTGCGGCCAAAAACATTCAGTACTTC.

V and J are TRBV7-9 and TRBJ1-1, with 7 positions matching TRBD1. Germline V gives CDR1 SEHNR, CDR2 FQNEAQ (reference sequence). The CDR3 extends over 14 amino acids. J was trimmed by 1 base and V by 5 bases; bases with no gene match: 4. The CDR3 loop reads CASSLWDRNTEAFF. CDR3 nucleotide sequence: TGTGCCAGCAGCCTATGGGACAGGAACACTGAAGCTTTCTTT.

The J gene is TRBJ2-4, the V gene TRBV5-1; 11 bases line up with TRBD2. V lost 2 bases and J lost 3; bases outside the gene matches: 4. Germline CDR1 SGHRS, CDR2 YFSETQ. This CDR3 spans 16 amino acids. The CDR3 spells CASSLLAGVGKNIQYF. DNA for the CDR3: TGCGCCAGCAGCTTACTAGCGGGGGTGGGCAAAAACATTCAGTACTTC. Together with reference TRBV5-1 and TRBJ2-4, the CDR3 gives the full variable domain: KAGVTQTPRYLIKTRGQQVTLSCSPISGHRSVSWYQQTPGQGLQFLFEYFSETQRNKGNFPGRFSGRQFSNSRSEMNVSTLELGDSALYLCASSLLAGVGKNIQYFGAGTRLSVL.

The chain links TRBV7-2 to TRBJ2-7; 9 bases are shared with TRBD1. This CDR3 has 13 amino acids. The germline V gene has CDR1 SGHTA and CDR2 FQGNSA. After removal of 5 bases from V and 6 bases from J, the junction contained 5 bases not matched to a gene. This CDR3 reads CASSPGTGREQYF. The DNA for the CDR3 is TGTGCCAGCAGCCCGGGGACAGGGCGCGAGCAGTACTTC. Looking up the rest from reference TRBV7-2 and TRBJ2-7 gives the full variable domain: GAGVSQSPSNKVTEKGKDVELRCDPISGHTALYWYRQSLGQGLEFLIYFQGNSAPDKSGLPSDRFSAERTGGSVSTLTIQRTQQEDSAVYLCASSPGTGREQYFGPGTRLTVT.

V gene TRBV19 combines with J gene TRBJ2-3, with D tentatively TRBD2 (6 bases). Trimming pared 3 bases from V and 0 bases from J, leaving 10 bases between. Germline CDR1 reads LNHDA; CDR2 reads SQIVND (reference sequence). This CDR3 contains 15 residues. The CDR3 DNA follows: TGTGCCAGTAGTATGGGTAGCGGAAGCACAGATACGCAGTATTTT. Protein product: CASSMGSGSTDTQYF.

A few counts support this clone. This chain links TRBV19 with TRBJ2-7; 9 nucleotides match TRBD1. Trimming took 3 bases from V and 2 from J; bases not matched to a gene: 2. CDR3 length: 14 residues. The germline CDR1 and CDR2 sequences are LNHDA and SQIVND (reference sequence). The CDR3 protein is CASSMGTGTYEQYF. The CDR3 DNA follows: TGTGCCAGTAGTATGGGGACAGGGACCTACGAGCAGTACTTC.

The rearrangement uses TRBV7-2 and TRBJ2-3; D possibly corresponds to TRBD2 (5 bases). V shed 8 bases and J shed 0 bases, with 12 bases lying between them. In germline, CDR1 is SGHTA, CDR2 FQGNSA. There are 14 residues in the CDR3. CDR3 nucleotides: TGTGCCAGCGCCCCCAGCGGTAGCACAGATACGCAGTATTTT. It yields the protein CASAPSGSTDTQYF. Supplemented by reference TRBV7-2 and TRBJ2-3, the full variable domain reads GAGVSQSPSNKVTEKGKDVELRCDPISGHTALYWYRQSLGQGLEFLIYFQGNSAPDKSGLPSDRFSAERTGGSVSTLTIQRTQQEDSAVYLCASAPSGSTDTQYFGPGTRLTVL.

The chain joins TRBV5-4 to TRBJ1-2; tentative D call: TRBD1 (5 bases). The CDR3 is 12 residues long. Germline V gene data show CDR1 as SGHNT and CDR2 as YYREEE (reference sequence). Trimming removed 0 bases from V and 7 bases from J, with 7 bases in between. The CDR3, as DNA: TGTGCCAGCAGCTTGGCAGGGTTTGGCTACACCTTC. Translating it yields CASSLAGFGYTF.

The chain links TRBV11-3 to TRBJ2-2; the match to TRBD1 covers 8 bases. The germline V gene encodes CDR1 SGHNT and CDR2 YENEEA. V shed 5 bases and J 4 bases; nucleotides not matched to a gene: 3. CDR3 length equals 14 residues. The CDR3 coding sequence is TGTGCCAGCAGCCCTCAGGGGGCCACCGGGGAGCTGTTTTTT. Translating gives CASSPQGATGELFF.

This chain connects TRBV5-1 to TRBJ2-5, with D possibly being TRBD2 (5 bases). The germline CDR1 and CDR2 sequences are SGHRS and YFSETQ. V was cut by 5 bases and J by 3 bases, with 11 bases left in between. This CDR3 contains 13 residues. The CDR3 bases are TGCGCCAGCAGAATGGGGAGCAAAGAGACCCAGTACTTC. Translation: CASRMGSKETQYF.

The chain has TRBV14 and TRBJ1-5; 8 bases line up with TRBD1. This CDR3 contains 15 residues. Germline V gene sequence: CDR1 SGHDN, CDR2 FVKESK. Losses at the gene ends were 4 bases for V and 6 bases for J; bases not matched to a gene: 8. The CDR3 bases are TGTGCCAGCAGCCGGACACAGGGGGTACGTCAGCCCCAGCATTTT. Its translation: CASSRTQGVRQPQHF.